The next 23 T cell receptor beta chains were all read from a single sample in a study of T cells in localized non-small cell lung cancer. Measured with immunoSEQ multiplex PCR; TCRdb has only the in-frame clones, and not every one. The data hold some 26,000 clones, with around 90% observed a single time. Here the sequenced sample was peripheral blood, taken before any cancer treatment. The receptors originated from a woman aged 18-55 years with stage I lung adenocarcinoma.

The chain links TRBV19 to TRBJ2-1; 12 bases are shared with TRBD2. Germline CDR1 and CDR2: LNHDA and SQIVND (reference sequence). The CDR3 loop spans 16 amino acids. V was pared by 5 bases and J by 7 bases, with 9 bases of the junction left unmatched. CDR3 coding DNA: TGTGCCAGTAGTGCCAGGACTAGCGGGAACCGAAATGAGCAGTTCTTC. Protein sequence: CASSARTSGNRNEQFF.

V gene TRBV10-1 combines with J gene TRBJ2-1; 9 bases are shared with TRBD2. The CDR3 runs 16 residues. J was trimmed by 7 bases and V by 5 bases; bases with no gene match: 12. Germline V lookup: CDR1 WNHNN, CDR2 SYGVQD (reference sequence). CDR3 region: CASSPSIAGGVNEQFF. CDR3 nucleotides: TGCGCCAGCAGTCCCTCTATCGCGGGAGGGGTAAATGAGCAGTTCTTC.

The gene calls are TRBV29-1 and TRBJ2-7; 7 bases line up with TRBD2. Germline V gene sequence: CDR1 SQVTM, CDR2 ANQGSEA. The length of the CDR3 is 12 residues. The trim removed 5 bases at V and 2 bases at J, leaving 3 bases unmatched. The CDR3 DNA follows: TGCAGCGTTCGGGGGGATACCTACGAGCAGTACTTC. Translating it yields CSVRGDTYEQYF.

The chain has TRBV19 and TRBJ2-7; D might be TRBD1 or TRBD2, each matching 5 bases. Deletions cut 7 bases from V and 3 bases from J, with 16 bases between. CDR1 is LNHDA and CDR2 is SQIVND in the germline V gene (reference sequence). The CDR3 length is 14 residues. The CDR3 sequence: CASNGRDGSYEQYF. As DNA, the CDR3 is TGTGCCAGTAATGGACGGGACGGAAGCTACGAGCAGTACTTC.

J is TRBJ2-2 and V is TRBV7-9, with 12 bases that match TRBD1. CDR3 length: 15 amino acids. J lost 6 bases, V lost 5 bases, and 4 bases had no gene match. Germline CDR1 reads SEHNR; CDR2 reads FQNEAQ (reference sequence). CDR3 region: CASSQGQGASGELFF. The DNA for the CDR3 is TGTGCCAGCAGCCAGGGACAGGGGGCGTCCGGGGAGCTGTTTTTT.

This chain connects TRBV30 to TRBJ2-1, with 11 bases matching TRBD2. With V trimmed by 4 bases and J by 2 bases, 22 bases remained unmatched. The CDR3 loop spans 21 amino acids. The germline V gene has CDR1 GTSNPN and CDR2 SVGIG (reference sequence). The CDR3 nucleotides are TGTGCCTGGACCCGCGGTGCGGGACAGGGTGTACTAGCGGGAGCCTACAATGAGCAGTTCTTC. Its translation: CAWTRGAGQGVLAGAYNEQFF. Full variable domain (remainder filled in from reference TRBV30 and TRBJ2-1): SQTIHQWPATLVQPVGSPLSLECTVEGTSNPNLYWYRQAAGRGLQLLFYSVGIGQISSEVPQNLSASRPQDRQFILSSKKLLLSDSGFYLCAWTRGAGQGVLAGAYNEQFFGPGTRLTVL.

The chain joins TRBV19 to TRBJ2-7; 10 bases line up with TRBD1. Germline CDR1 and CDR2: LNHDA and SQIVND (reference sequence). The length of the CDR3 is 13 residues. V was pared by 7 bases and J by 3 bases, with 3 bases of the junction left unmatched. The CDR3 bases are TGTGCCAGTACGGGACAGGGGTTCTACGAGCAGTACTTC. As protein: CASTGQGFYEQYF.

V and J are TRBV5-1 and TRBJ2-3, with unresolved D. Germline CDR1 and CDR2: SGHRS and YFSETQ. Trimming stripped 4 bases from V and 2 bases from J, with 2 bases between. There are 11 residues in the CDR3. This CDR3 is CASSLTDTQYF. Written as DNA, the CDR3 is TGCGCCAGCAGCCTCACAGATACGCAGTATTTT.

The chain is built from TRBV4-1 and TRBJ1-1; TRBD1 might be the D (6 bases). This CDR3 region has 20 residues. Looked up from germline, CDR1 is MGHRA and CDR2 is YSYEKL. Trimming took 1 base from V and 0 from J, leaving 24 bases between them. The CDR3 loop is CASSQGAPASRGRLNTEAFF. The CDR3 nucleotides are TGCGCCAGCAGCCAAGGGGCCCCCGCCAGCAGGGGACGGCTGAACACTGAAGCTTTCTTT.

The chain couples TRBV19 to TRBJ1-5, with 7 nucleotides matching TRBD1. CDR1 and CDR2 (germline): LNHDA, SQIVND (reference sequence). The CDR3 has 16 amino acids. V lost 0 bases to trimming and J lost 7 bases; unmatched junction nucleotides: 9. CDR3 sequence (DNA): TGTGCCAGTAGTATAGATCCCGGGCAGGGGGGCCAGCCCCAGCATTTT. This gives the protein CASSIDPGQGGQPQHF.

The chain combines TRBV29-1 with TRBJ2-7, with D unclear. The germline gives CDR1 SQVTM, CDR2 ANQGSEA. Trimming shortened V by 0 bases and J by 1 base, and 4 bases separated the two germline ends. This CDR3 is 12 amino acids long. CDR3: CSVEDGSYEQYF. In nucleotides, the CDR3 is TGCAGCGTTGAAGACGGTTCCTACGAGCAGTACTTC.

J is TRBJ1-1 and V is TRBV7-2, with 7 bases aligning to TRBD1. V shed 5 bases and J 5 bases; nucleotides not matched to a gene: 11. This CDR3 has 15 amino acids. Germline CDR1 SGHTA, CDR2 FQGNSA. In DNA form, the CDR3 reads TGTGCCAGCAGCCCACTCCCGGACAGGAGGACTGAAGCTTTCTTT. Translating gives CASSPLPDRRTEAFF. The variable domain in full, with the rest retrieved from reference TRBV7-2 and TRBJ1-1, is GAGVSQSPSNKVTEKGKDVELRCDPISGHTALYWYRQSLGQGLEFLIYFQGNSAPDKSGLPSDRFSAERTGGSVSTLTIQRTQQEDSAVYLCASSPLPDRRTEAFFGQGTRLTVV.

The chain employs TRBV5-4 and TRBJ2-5; 10 bases fit TRBD2. The J call is uncertain, as TRBJ2-7 better fits the DNA end. The length of the CDR3 is 14 residues. Germline V gene data show CDR1 as SGHNT and CDR2 as YYREEE (reference sequence). CDR3 sequence reads: CASSDGLADYEQYF. As DNA, the CDR3 is TGTGCCAGCAGCGATGGACTAGCGGACTACGAGCAGTACTTC.

About this clone itself: Other DNA sequences in the same sample also yield this CDR3. The rearrangement links TRBV5-1 to TRBJ2-3; no clear D. The CDR3 totals 14 residues. V was trimmed by 0 bases and J by 0 bases, leaving 5 bases between them. Germline V CDR1 and CDR2: SGHRS, YFSETQ. CDR3 sequence (DNA): TGCGCCAGCAGCTTGGAACACAGCACAGATACGCAGTATTTT. It codes for CASSLEHSTDTQYF. The full variable domain, completed using reference TRBV5-1 and TRBJ2-3, is KAGVTQTPRYLIKTRGQQVTLSCSPISGHRSVSWYQQTPGQGLQFLFEYFSETQRNKGNFPGRFSGRQFSNSRSEMNVSTLELGDSALYLCASSLEHSTDTQYFGPGTRLTVL.

The chain recombines TRBV6-5 with TRBJ1-1; D uncertain. This CDR3 has 14 residues. CDR1 and CDR2 from the germline V gene are MNHEY and SVGAGI. Trimming stripped 2 bases from V and 5 bases from J, with 12 bases between. The CDR3 loop is CASSYQRGGTEAFF. DNA of the CDR3: TGTGCCAGCAGTTACCAAAGAGGTGGGACTGAAGCTTTCTTT.

A single count supports this clone. J is TRBJ2-7 and V is TRBV7-2; D gene unclear. CDR1 and CDR2 from the germline V gene are SGHTA and FQGNSA. V lost 8 bases and J lost 5, with 16 bases in between. This CDR3 comprises 13 residues. The chain's CDR3 is CASYAPPGNEQYF. The DNA for the CDR3 is TGTGCCAGCTACGCTCCCCCAGGAAACGAGCAGTACTTC. Supplemented by reference TRBV7-2 and TRBJ2-7, the full variable domain reads GAGVSQSPSNKVTEKGKDVELRCDPISGHTALYWYRQSLGQGLEFLIYFQGNSAPDKSGLPSDRFSAERTGGSVSTLTIQRTQQEDSAVYLCASYAPPGNEQYFGPGTRLTVT.

This clone was observed once. The gene calls are TRBV5-6 and TRBJ2-5; D might be TRBD1 (6 bases). This CDR3 spans 17 amino acids. Trimming took off 2 bases at V and 5 bases at J, with 22 bases between the two ends. From germline, CDR1 is SGHDT and CDR2 YYEEEE. CDR3 coding DNA: TGTGCCAGCAGCTTTTTGACAGGCACTCTCTCTCTCGAGACCCAGTACTTC. Translation: CASSFLTGTLSLETQYF. Variable domain in full (rest from reference TRBV5-6 and TRBJ2-5): DAGVTQSPTHLIKTRGQQVTLRCSPKSGHDTVSWYQQALGQGPQFIFQYYEEEERQRGNFPDRFSGHQFPNYSSELNVNALLLGDSALYLCASSFLTGTLSLETQYFGPGTRLLVL.

The J gene is TRBJ2-5, the V gene TRBV5-6; possible D gene TRBD2, 6 bases. V lost 3 bases to trimming and J lost 5 bases, with 17 bases between them. Germline loops: CDR1 SGHDT, CDR2 YYEEEE. CDR3 length equals 15 residues. CDR3 sequence reads: CASSSGLLVGETQYF. CDR3 bases: TGTGCCAGCAGCTCGGGACTTCTGGTGGGGGAGACCCAGTACTTC.

The chain combines TRBV19 with TRBJ2-1; no definite D call. This CDR3 is built from 13 residues. V dropped 5 bases and J dropped 4 bases, with 9 bases sitting between them. Germline V gene sequence: CDR1 LNHDA, CDR2 SQIVND (reference sequence). CDR3 protein: CASSVWGYNEQFF. CDR3 nucleotide sequence: TGTGCCAGTAGTGTGTGGGGATACAATGAGCAGTTCTTC. Full variable domain (remainder filled in from reference TRBV19 and TRBJ2-1): DGGITQSPKYLFRKEGQNVTLSCEQNLNHDAMYWYRQDPGQGLRLIYYSQIVNDFQKGDIAEGYSVSREKKESFPLTVTSAQKNPTAFYLCASSVWGYNEQFFGPGTRLTVL.

The chain links TRBV30 to TRBJ1-1; D remains ambiguous. Deletions cut 5 bases from V and 1 base from J, with 5 bases between. The CDR3 sequence is 11 residues long. Germline loops: CDR1 GTSNPN, CDR2 SVGIG (reference sequence). CDR3 in amino acids: CAWGKNTEAFF. The CDR3, as DNA: TGTGCCTGGGGCAAGAACACTGAAGCTTTCTTT.

The chain links TRBV5-5 to TRBJ1-1; D perhaps matches TRBD1 (6 bases). Germline CDR1 and CDR2: SGHKS and YYEKEE (reference sequence). The CDR3 has 16 amino acids. V gave up 4 bases and J gave up 0 bases, with 16 bases separating them. CDR3 in amino acids: CASSLGPRGLNTEAFF. CDR3 DNA: TGTGCCAGCAGCCTCGGACCTCGGGGGCTGAACACTGAAGCTTTCTTT.

V usage is TRBV14 and J usage is TRBJ2-7, with D possibly being TRBD2 (6 bases). This CDR3 is built from 13 residues. V was cut by 3 bases and J by 3 bases, with 9 bases left in between. Germline V lookup: CDR1 SGHDN, CDR2 FVKESK. CDR3 sequence: CASSQFSGYEQYF. The CDR3 DNA is TGTGCCAGCAGCCAGTTTAGCGGCTACGAGCAGTACTTC.

The rearrangement uses TRBV19 and TRBJ2-7; no clear D gene. This CDR3 region has 13 residues. V dropped 2 bases and J dropped 6 bases, with 11 bases sitting between them. Germline-derived CDR1 and CDR2 are LNHDA and SQIVND (reference sequence). CDR3 sequence: CASSITPGGEQYF. CDR3 DNA sequence: TGTGCCAGTAGTATAACCCCGGGCGGCGAGCAGTACTTC. The entire variable domain, with the rest obtained from reference TRBV19 and TRBJ2-7, is as follows: DGGITQSPKYLFRKEGQNVTLSCEQNLNHDAMYWYRQDPGQGLRLIYYSQIVNDFQKGDIAEGYSVSREKKESFPLTVTSAQKNPTAFYLCASSITPGGEQYFGPGTRLTVT.